This passage covers 21 T cell receptor beta chains from one sample sequenced in a study of blood T cell repertoires in COVID-19. Using immunoSEQ multiplex PCR, the repertoire was profiled, and TCRdb retains in-frame clones only, with some absent. The sample includes approximately 280,000 clones, about 90% of them seen just once. Sequencing input: PBMCs or T cells enriched from blood (not recorded which). These receptors were obtained from a woman aged 55-69 years who had recovered from COVID-19.

Of note for this clone: In the same sample, other DNA sequences code for this CDR3. V and J are TRBV12-3 or TRBV12-4 and TRBJ1-2; D may be TRBD1 (6 bases). With 6 bases removed from V and 6 bases from J, the gap between germline ends came to 14 bases. The CDR3 is 13 amino acids. The CDR3 spells CASSLIGGHGYTF. The CDR3 DNA is TGTGCCAGCAGCCTCATCGGGGGGCATGGCTACACCTTC.

This clone has a single count. This chain links TRBV7-9 with TRBJ1-2; a possible D gene is TRBD1 (6 bases). Trimming pared 4 bases from V and 0 bases from J, leaving 15 bases between. The CDR3 consists of 16 residues. CDR1 SEHNR and CDR2 FQNEAQ come from the germline V gene (reference sequence). The CDR3 DNA reads TGTGCCAGCAGCTCCGATACAGGGTCGGCTAACTATGGCTACACCTTC. This translates into CASSSDTGSANYGYTF.

The chain recombines TRBV9 with TRBJ1-2; 9 positions match TRBD1. This CDR3 contains 14 residues. V trimming: 2 bases; J trimming: 3 bases; junction bases outside the gene matches: 2. Looked up from germline, CDR1 is SGDLS and CDR2 is YYNGEE. CDR3 in amino acids: CASSVTGGDYGYTF. In DNA, the CDR3 is TGTGCCAGCAGCGTGACAGGGGGGGACTATGGCTACACCTTC.

The chain joins TRBV6-5 to TRBJ1-2, with D maybe TRBD1 (5 bases). CDR1 MNHEY and CDR2 SVGAGI come from the germline V gene. Trimming shortened V by 0 bases and J by 8 bases, and 19 bases separated the two germline ends. This CDR3 is 16 amino acids long. This CDR3 is CASSYSPGGRWSGYTF. Written as DNA, the CDR3 is TGTGCCAGCAGTTACTCGCCGGGGGGAAGGTGGTCCGGCTACACCTTC.

The rearrangement links TRBV2 to TRBJ2-1, with 9 bases lining up with TRBD1. The J segment lost 7 bases and the V segment lost 3 bases, leaving 10 bases of the junction unmatched. The CDR3 runs 16 residues. The V gene's germline CDR1 is SNHLY and CDR2 FYNNEI. The CDR3 protein is CASSDYRDRVGNEQFF. The CDR3 DNA reads TGTGCCAGCAGTGACTACCGGGACAGGGTGGGTAATGAGCAGTTCTTC.

V and J are TRBV5-1 and TRBJ2-3; a possible D gene is TRBD1 (5 bases). Germline V gene data show CDR1 as SGHRS and CDR2 as YFSETQ. This CDR3 has 15 amino acids. The V gene lost 0 bases and the J gene lost 1 base, with 9 bases spanning the gap. Here the CDR3 DNA reads TGCGCCAGCAGCTTGGTTGCAGGGCGCACAGATACGCAGTATTTT. The encoded protein is CASSLVAGRTDTQYF.

In nucleotides, the CDR3 is TGTGCCAGCAGCCAAGTACTTGGGACAATATTTGAAAAACTGTTTTTT. Amino acid sequence: CASSQVLGTIFEKLFF. V usage is TRBV3-1 (or the pseudogene TRBV3-2) and J usage is TRBJ1-4; TRBD1 might be the D (6 bases). V dropped 1 base and J dropped 7 bases, with 16 bases sitting between them. The CDR3 sequence is 16 residues long. Germline CDR1 LGHDT, CDR2 YNNKEL (reference sequence).

The V gene is TRBV27, the J gene TRBJ2-1; TRBD2 matches at 7 bases. CDR3 size: 16 residues. Germline values: CDR1 MNHEY, CDR2 SMNVEV (reference sequence). V gave up 3 bases and J gave up 6 bases; unmatched junction bases: 11. CDR3 sequence: CASSFVKAGKSNEQFF. CDR3 nucleotide sequence: TGTGCCAGCAGTTTCGTAAAAGCGGGGAAATCCAATGAGCAGTTCTTC.

This clone was seen a single time. This chain joins TRBV7-9 and TRBJ2-5, with D possibly matching TRBD2 (6 bases). This CDR3 has 14 residues. CDR1 SEHNR and CDR2 FQNEAQ come from the germline V gene (reference sequence). The germline V and J ends were trimmed by 1 base and 4 bases, with 10 bases remaining between them. CDR3 protein: CASSLGGRRETQYF. DNA of the CDR3: TGTGCCAGCAGCTTAGGAGGGAGGAGAGAGACCCAGTACTTC.

Only one count was recorded for this clone. The J gene is TRBJ2-5, the V gene TRBV29-1; 8 bases are a match to TRBD2. V gave up 6 bases and J gave up 4 bases; unmatched junction bases: 7. Germline CDR1 and CDR2: SQVTM and ANQGSEA. The CDR3 spans 13 residues. In DNA, the CDR3 is TGCAGCGTGATACCCCTAGCGGGAGAGACCCAGTACTTC. Translation: CSVIPLAGETQYF.

About this clone itself: The same CDR3 is also encoded by other DNA sequences in this sample. The rearrangement joins TRBV6-5 to TRBJ1-4, with D possibly matching TRBD1 (6 bases). The CDR3 spans 14 residues. CDR1 MNHEY and CDR2 SVGAGI come from the germline V gene. Trimming took 0 bases from V and 7 from J, leaving 9 bases between them. CDR3 sequence reads: CASSYSTGGEKLFF. CDR3 in DNA: TGTGCCAGCAGTTACTCGACAGGCGGTGAAAAACTGTTTTTT.

The rearrangement links TRBV6-5 to TRBJ2-1; TRBD2 aligns across 7 bases. Trimming cost V 0 bases and J 2 bases; bases outside gene matches: 4. The CDR3 is made up of 16 amino acids. Germline V CDR1 and CDR2: MNHEY, SVGAGI. The CDR3 DNA is TGTGCCAGCAGTTACTCGCCGAGCGGGGCCTACAATGAGCAGTTCTTC. Translating it yields CASSYSPSGAYNEQFF.

The genes are TRBV7-2 and TRBJ1-6, with D possibly being TRBD1 (6 bases). The CDR3 has 14 amino acids. Germline V gives CDR1 SGHTA, CDR2 FQGNSA. Trimming removed 5 bases at V and 5 bases at J, with 10 bases between. CDR3 DNA: TGTGCCAGCAGCCCAGGACAGAATAATTCACCCCTCCACTTT. This codes for CASSPGQNNSPLHF.

The chain uses TRBV28 and TRBJ1-2; possibly TRBD1 for D (6 bases). The V gene's germline CDR1 is MDHEN and CDR2 SYDVKM. Trimming pared 7 bases from V and 6 bases from J, leaving 18 bases between. The CDR3 loop spans 14 amino acids. Here the CDR3 reads CASTLQGFENGYTF. The DNA of the CDR3 is TGTGCCAGCACCCTCCAGGGGTTTGAGAATGGCTACACCTTC.

V gene TRBV27 combines with J gene TRBJ1-4; perhaps TRBD1 as D (6 bases). Germline assignment: CDR1 MNHEY and CDR2 SMNVEV (reference sequence). Trimming pared 6 bases from V and 6 bases from J, leaving 17 bases between. This CDR3 region has 15 residues. Here the CDR3 reads CASRTPGGRDEKLFF. In DNA form, the CDR3 reads TGTGCCAGCAGAACACCGGGGGGGCGCGATGAAAAACTGTTTTTT.

In this sample, this clone turned up once. The chain carries TRBV5-1 and TRBJ2-4; perhaps TRBD2 as D (5 bases). The germline CDR1 and CDR2 sequences are SGHRS and YFSETQ. The CDR3 is 14 residues long. The germline V and J ends were trimmed by 0 bases and 8 bases, with 12 bases remaining between them. In nucleotides, the CDR3 is TGCGCCAGCAGCTTGGACTCGGGGTGGGACATTCAGTACTTC. It is translated as CASSLDSGWDIQYF.

V is TRBV7-8 and J is TRBJ1-3; D remains ambiguous. The V gene's germline CDR1 is SGHVS and CDR2 FQNEAQ. The ends were cut back, 2 bases at V and 3 bases at J, with 11 bases in the middle. CDR3 size: 15 residues. CDR3 in amino acids: CASSLYLSFGNTIYF. In nucleotides, the CDR3 is TGTGCCAGCAGCTTATATCTGAGTTTTGGAAACACCATATATTTT.

The table lists this clone with a few counts. V is TRBV5-1 and J is TRBJ2-2; a possible D gene is TRBD1 (5 bases). The V gene's germline CDR1 is SGHRS and CDR2 YFSETQ. The CDR3 is made up of 14 amino acids. V was shortened by 0 bases and J by 5 bases, with 8 bases between the two germline ends. The DNA for the CDR3 is TGCGCCAGCAGCTTGGGACAGATAACCGGGGAGCTGTTTTTT. Protein product: CASSLGQITGELFF.

The V call is TRBV29-1, the J call TRBJ2-7, with 9 bases matching TRBD1. After removal of 6 bases from V and 7 bases from J, the junction contained 10 bases not matched to a gene. Germline V gene sequence: CDR1 SQVTM, CDR2 ANQGSEA. The CDR3 contains 13 residues. CDR3 bases: TGCAGCGTGGCGGGACAGGGAGGGAATGAGCAGTACTTC. Residues: CSVAGQGGNEQYF.

V usage is TRBV19 and J usage is TRBJ1-2; D not resolved. V lost 7 bases, J lost 4 bases, and 13 bases lay in between. Germline-derived CDR1 and CDR2 are LNHDA and SQIVND (reference sequence). The CDR3 covers 13 residues. CDR3 nucleotides: TGTGCCAGTACTTATGGCGGGATCTATGGCTACACCTTC. Protein sequence: CASTYGGIYGYTF.

J is TRBJ1-1 and V is TRBV10-3, with D possibly TRBD1 on 6 matching bases. The germline V and J ends were trimmed by 2 bases and 6 bases, with 13 bases remaining between them. Germline values: CDR1 ENHRY, CDR2 SYGVKD. The length of the CDR3 is 14 residues. The CDR3 loop is CAISEVPEGAEAFF. The CDR3 region has the DNA TGTGCCATCAGTGAGGTACCCGAGGGGGCTGAAGCTTTCTTT.